Listed below are T cell receptor beta chains from one sample, sequenced in a study of blood T cell repertoires in COVID-19. Repertoires were generated with immunoSEQ multiplex PCR, while TCRdb's copy carries only in-frame clones and drops some. Of roughly 150,000 clones listed, around 80% were seen once; the top ten hold under 9.5%. Specimen: PBMCs or T cells enriched from blood (not recorded which). The receptors were gathered from a man aged 45-65 years who had recovered from COVID-19. The CDR3 runs from the conserved cysteine through the conserved F or W. The D gene is left open where the match is weak. Where a row states a size, it is once, few, many or the class of an expanded clone; other rows omit it.

-,-,TRBV10-3,TRBJ1-1,CAISGRMNTEAFF,TGTGCCATCAGTGGGCGGATGAACACTGAAGCTTTCTTT
-,TRBD1,TRBV19,TRBJ1-4,CASSILPGQGREKLFF,TGTGCCAGTAGTATACTACCGGGACAGGGGAGGGAAAAACTGTTTTTT
few,-,TRBV2,TRBJ2-4,CASSEADSTNIQYF,TGTGCCAGCAGTGAAGCTGACAGTACTAACATTCAGTACTTC
-,-,TRBV7-3,TRBJ2-1,CASSLTGQTSSYNEQFF,TGTGCCAGCAGCTTAACCGGACAGACGAGCTCCTACAATGAGCAGTTCTTC
-,-,TRBV2,TRBJ1-2,CASSEAGGIYGYTF,TGTGCCAGCAGTGAAGCTGGTGGCATCTATGGCTACACCTTC
-,-,TRBV6-1,TRBJ1-6,CASSEVGAGDSPLHF,TGTGCCAGCAGTGAAGTGGGGGCAGGGGATTCACCCCTCCACTTT
-,-,TRBV29-1,TRBJ1-1,CSVEVSSLHTEAFF,TGCAGCGTTGAAGTGTCATCACTCCACACTGAAGCTTTCTTT
-,TRBD1,TRBV30,TRBJ1-1,CAWSQQGTEAFF,TGTGCCTGGAGCCAACAGGGGACTGAAGCTTTCTTT
once,TRBD1,TRBV7-2,TRBJ2-5,CASSFARDRVRETQYF,TGTGCCAGCAGCTTCGCCAGGGACAGGGTCCGGGAGACCCAGTACTTC
-,-,TRBV3-1/TRBV3-2,TRBJ2-7,CASSQNSGGEQYF,TGTGCCAGCAGCCAAAACAGCGGCGGGGAGCAGTACTTC
-,-,TRBV7-3,TRBJ1-1,CASSYQGSEAFF,TGTGCCAGCAGCTACCAGGGTAGTGAAGCTTTCTTT
-,TRBD1,TRBV18,TRBJ1-2,CASSPLKGGHGYTF,TGTGCCAGCTCACCCCTAAAAGGGGGCCATGGCTACACCTTC
-,-,TRBV10-2,TRBJ1-2,CASSDRGFGYTF,TGCGCCAGCAGTGATAGGGGGTTTGGCTACACCTTC
once,-,TRBV3-1/TRBV3-2,TRBJ2-1,CASSQDPVGPGHEQFF,TGTGCCAGCAGCCAAGATCCAGTGGGCCCAGGGCATGAGCAGTTCTTC
once,TRBD2,TRBV10-3,TRBJ2-5,CAISESESLAGLETQYF,TGTGCCATCAGTGAGTCAGAGAGTCTAGCGGGTCTGGAGACCCAGTACTTC
-,TRBD1,TRBV27,TRBJ2-1,CASSRRQGVRVYDEQFF,TGTGCCAGCAGTCGCCGACAGGGAGTAAGGGTTTATGATGAGCAGTTCTTC
-,TRBD1,TRBV4-3,TRBJ1-3,CASSQDRQGPGNTIYF,TGCGCCAGCAGCCAAGATCGACAGGGACCAGGAAACACCATATATTTT
once,TRBD2,TRBV19,TRBJ2-3,CASSKLAGHTDTQYF,TGTGCCAGTAGTAAACTAGCGGGGCACACAGATACGCAGTATTTT
few,-,TRBV6-5,TRBJ1-5,CASSLQDSNQPQHF,TGTGCCAGCAGTCTGCAGGATAGCAATCAGCCCCAGCATTTT
-,TRBD1,TRBV5-1,TRBJ1-1,CASSPGQGWGTEAFF,TGCGCCAGCAGCCCGGGACAGGGGTGGGGCACTGAAGCTTTCTTT
few,-,TRBV6-5,TRBJ1-2,CASARGADYGYTF,TGTGCCAGCGCCCGGGGGGCGGACTATGGCTACACCTTC
-,TRBD1,TRBV29-1,TRBJ1-5,CSVGTGGLQPQHF,TGCAGCGTTGGGACAGGGGGCTTGCAGCCCCAGCATTTT
-,TRBD1,TRBV7-2,TRBJ2-7,CASTGQGVDYEQYF,TGTGCCAGCACTGGACAGGGGGTGGACTACGAGCAGTACTTC
-,-,TRBV4-2,TRBJ1-5,CASSQESSGSNQPQHF,TGTGCCAGCAGCCAAGAAAGTTCGGGAAGCAATCAGCCCCAGCATTTT
-,-,TRBV27,TRBJ1-2,CASSLTGTGYTF,TGTGCCAGCAGTTTAACAGGGACTGGCTACACCTTC
-,TRBD1,TRBV30,TRBJ1-2,CAWSQTGVLPGYTF,TGTGCCTGGAGCCAAACAGGGGTCCTTCCGGGCTACACCTTC
-,-,TRBV19,TRBJ2-6,CASRPWTDSGANVLTF,TGTGCCAGTAGGCCTTGGACAGATTCTGGGGCCAACGTCCTGACTTTC
-,-,TRBV6-4,TRBJ2-2,CASRPDWNTGELFF,TGTGCCAGCAGACCGGACTGGAACACCGGGGAGCTGTTTTTT
-,TRBD2,TRBV4-3,TRBJ2-7,CASSQDRGGTYEQYF,TGCGCCAGCAGCCAAGATCGGGGAGGGACCTACGAGCAGTACTTC
-,TRBD1,TRBV30,TRBJ1-1,CAWSRGGGTEAFF,TGTGCCTGGAGCCGAGGGGGCGGCACTGAAGCTTTCTTT
-,TRBD2,TRBV11-2,TRBJ2-7,CASSLGGSGFYEQYF,TGTGCCAGCAGCTTAGGGGGTAGCGGGTTCTACGAGCAGTACTTC
-,TRBD1,TRBV18,TRBJ1-3,CASSPDRGHGNTIYF,TGTGCCAGCTCACCCGACAGGGGGCACGGAAACACCATATATTTT
-,TRBD1,TRBV6-6,TRBJ1-1,CASSLTGVSTEAFF,TGTGCCAGCAGTCTGACAGGGGTGAGCACTGAAGCTTTCTTT
-,TRBD1,TRBV7-9,TRBJ1-2,CASSPGGLVGNYGYTF,TGTGCCAGCAGCCCAGGGGGGCTGGTGGGCAACTATGGCTACACCTTC
-,TRBD2,TRBV2,TRBJ2-3,CASSPLAGGTGTQYF,TGTGCCAGCAGCCCCTTAGCGGGGGGGACCGGTACGCAGTATTTT
-,-,TRBV7-2,TRBJ1-6,CASSLVQNNSPLHF,TGTGCCAGCAGCTTAGTTCAGAATAATTCACCCCTCCACTTT
-,TRBD2,TRBV3-1/TRBV3-2,TRBJ2-1,CASVPTSGNEQFF,TGTGCCAGTGTACCAACTAGCGGCAATGAGCAGTTCTTC
-,TRBD2,TRBV19,TRBJ2-1,CASSMGGTLNEQFF,TGTGCCAGTAGTATGGGGGGGACCCTCAATGAGCAGTTCTTC
-,-,TRBV27,TRBJ2-2,CASGRAGTGELFF,TGTGCCAGTGGGCGGGCGGGGACCGGGGAGCTGTTTTTT
-,-,TRBV10-1,TRBJ1-1,CASSSLKGQNTEAFF,TGCGCCAGCAGTTCTCTAAAGGGACAGAACACTGAAGCTTTCTTT
-,-,TRBV2,TRBJ1-5,CASSEQMSLGGMGNQPQHF,TGTGCCAGCAGTGAACAAATGTCCCTGGGGGGAATGGGCAATCAGCCCCAGCATTTT
-,-,TRBV7-9,TRBJ2-3,CASSLVAVGDTQYF,TGTGCCAGCAGCTTAGTGGCAGTCGGGGATACGCAGTATTTT
-,-,TRBV7-3,TRBJ2-1,CASCRRRGCSYNEQFF,TGTGCCAGCTGCCGTAGAAGGGGGTGCTCCTACAATGAGCAGTTCTTC
-,TRBD1,TRBV5-1,TRBJ1-6,CASSARQGASDNSPLHF,TGCGCCAGCAGCGCCCGACAGGGGGCCTCGGATAATTCACCCCTCCACTTT
-,TRBD2,TRBV7-9,TRBJ2-3,CASSFRSSGGIGTDTQYF,TGTGCCAGCAGCTTCCGGTCTAGCGGGGGGATCGGCACAGATACGCAGTATTTT
-,TRBD1,TRBV6-1,TRBJ1-1,CASSGRGRGIPTEAFF,TGTGCCAGCAGTGGTCGAGGCAGGGGGATCCCCACTGAAGCTTTCTTT
-,-,TRBV5-1,TRBJ1-5,CASSLDFPSQPQHF,TGCGCCAGCAGCTTGGACTTCCCGTCGCAGCCCCAGCATTTT
-,-,TRBV6-1,TRBJ2-1,CASSESRVYNEQFF,TGTGCCAGCAGTGAAAGTCGGGTCTACAATGAGCAGTTCTTC
once,TRBD2,TRBV9,TRBJ2-2,CASSEGGTANPGELFF,TGTGCCAGCAGCGAGGGAGGGACTGCCAATCCCGGGGAGCTGTTTTTT
-,-,TRBV7-8,TRBJ1-2,CASTLEVRGIDGYTF,TGTGCCAGCACCTTAGAGGTCCGGGGAATTGATGGCTACACCTTC
-,-,TRBV29-1,TRBJ1-1,CSAAPIGGSTEAFF,TGCAGCGCCGCCCCTATCGGGGGGAGCACTGAAGCTTTCTTT
-,-,TRBV2,TRBJ1-2,CASSEALPGGRGWGYTF,TGTGCCAGCAGTGAAGCGCTTCCCGGTGGCAGGGGTTGGGGCTACACCTTC